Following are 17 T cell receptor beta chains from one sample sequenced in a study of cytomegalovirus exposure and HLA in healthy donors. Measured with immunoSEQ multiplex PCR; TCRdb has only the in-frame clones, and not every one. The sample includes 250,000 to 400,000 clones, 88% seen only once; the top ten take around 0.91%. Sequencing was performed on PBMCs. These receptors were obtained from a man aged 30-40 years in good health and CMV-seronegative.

CDR3 coding DNA: TGTGCCAGCGATTCTCGCGATGGCTACACCTTC. It encodes CASDSRDGYTF. This chain uses TRBV9 with TRBJ1-2; D not certain. Germline V gives CDR1 SGDLS, CDR2 YYNGEE. The CDR3 is 11 residues long. V gave up 7 bases and J gave up 6 bases, with 10 bases separating them.

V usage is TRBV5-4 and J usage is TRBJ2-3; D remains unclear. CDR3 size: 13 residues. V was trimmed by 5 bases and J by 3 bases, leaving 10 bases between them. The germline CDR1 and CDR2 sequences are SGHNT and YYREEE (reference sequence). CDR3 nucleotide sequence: TGTGCCAGCAGATTACCAGCGACAGATACGCAGTATTTT. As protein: CASRLPATDTQYF.

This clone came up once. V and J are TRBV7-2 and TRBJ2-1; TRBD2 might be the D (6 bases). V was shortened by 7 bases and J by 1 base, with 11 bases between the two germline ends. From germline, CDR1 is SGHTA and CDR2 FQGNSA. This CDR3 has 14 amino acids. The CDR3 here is CASTQGLSYNEQFF. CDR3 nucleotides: TGTGCCAGCACCCAGGGACTTTCCTACAATGAGCAGTTCTTC.

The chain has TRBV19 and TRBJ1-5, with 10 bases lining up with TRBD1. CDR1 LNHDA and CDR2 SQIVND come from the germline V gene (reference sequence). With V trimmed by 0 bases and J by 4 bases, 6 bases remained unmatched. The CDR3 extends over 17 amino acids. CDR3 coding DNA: TGTGCCAGTAGTATAGATCGACAGGGGGCCTTAAATCAGCCCCAGCATTTT. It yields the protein CASSIDRQGALNQPQHF.

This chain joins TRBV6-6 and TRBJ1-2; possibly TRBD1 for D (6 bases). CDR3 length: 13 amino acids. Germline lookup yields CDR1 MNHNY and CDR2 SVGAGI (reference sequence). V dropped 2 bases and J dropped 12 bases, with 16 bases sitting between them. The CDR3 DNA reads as TGTGCCAGCAGTTACGATGAGGACAGTTCCCACACCTTC. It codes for CASSYDEDSSHTF.

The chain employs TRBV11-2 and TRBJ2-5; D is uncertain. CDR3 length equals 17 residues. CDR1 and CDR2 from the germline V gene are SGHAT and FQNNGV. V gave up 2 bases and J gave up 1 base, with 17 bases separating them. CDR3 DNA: TGTGCCAGCAGCTTATTCTCAACAGTGCTTCCCCAAGAGACCCAGTACTTC. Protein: CASSLFSTVLPQETQYF.

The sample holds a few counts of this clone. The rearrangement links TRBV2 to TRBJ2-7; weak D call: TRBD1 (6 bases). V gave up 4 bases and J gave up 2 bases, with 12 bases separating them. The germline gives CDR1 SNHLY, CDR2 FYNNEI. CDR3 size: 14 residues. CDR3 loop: CASSGSRGTYEQYF. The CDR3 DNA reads TGTGCCAGCAGTGGTTCCAGGGGCACCTACGAGCAGTACTTC.

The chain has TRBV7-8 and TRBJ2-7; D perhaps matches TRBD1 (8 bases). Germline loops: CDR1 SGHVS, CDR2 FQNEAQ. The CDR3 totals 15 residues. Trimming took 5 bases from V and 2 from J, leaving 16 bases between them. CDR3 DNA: TGTGCCAGCAGCCGCGGCGGGGGACAGGCCTACGAGCAGTACTTC. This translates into CASSRGGGQAYEQYF.

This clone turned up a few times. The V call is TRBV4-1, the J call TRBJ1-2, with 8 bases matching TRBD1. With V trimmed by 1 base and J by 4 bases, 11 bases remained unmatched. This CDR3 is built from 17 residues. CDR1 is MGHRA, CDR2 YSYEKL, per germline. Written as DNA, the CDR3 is TGCGCCAGCAGCCAAGGGGACAGGTTATCGCTCGTCTATGGCTACACCTTC. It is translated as CASSQGDRLSLVYGYTF.

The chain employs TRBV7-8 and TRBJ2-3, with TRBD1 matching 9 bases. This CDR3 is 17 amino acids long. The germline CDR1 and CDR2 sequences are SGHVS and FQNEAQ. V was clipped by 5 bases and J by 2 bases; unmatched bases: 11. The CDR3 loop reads CASSRSSQGALTDTQYF. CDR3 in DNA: TGTGCCAGCAGCCGTAGTTCACAGGGGGCCCTCACAGATACGCAGTATTTT. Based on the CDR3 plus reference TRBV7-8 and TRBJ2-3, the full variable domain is GAGVSQSPRYKVAKRGQDVALRCDPISGHVSLFWYQQALGQGPEFLTYFQNEAQLDKSGLPSDRFFAERPEGSVSTLKIQRTQQEDSAVYLCASSRSSQGALTDTQYFGPGTRLTVL.

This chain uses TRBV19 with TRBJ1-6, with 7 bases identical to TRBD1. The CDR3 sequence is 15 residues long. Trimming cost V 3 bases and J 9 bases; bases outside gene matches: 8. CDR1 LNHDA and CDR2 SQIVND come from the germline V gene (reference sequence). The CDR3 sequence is CASSMMAGGASPLHF. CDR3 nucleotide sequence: TGTGCCAGTAGTATGATGGCAGGGGGTGCTTCACCCCTCCACTTT.

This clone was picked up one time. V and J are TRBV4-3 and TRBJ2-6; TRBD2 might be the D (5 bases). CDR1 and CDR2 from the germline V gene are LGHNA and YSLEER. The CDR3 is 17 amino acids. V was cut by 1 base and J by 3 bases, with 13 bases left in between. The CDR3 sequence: CASSQAVEVHGANVLTF. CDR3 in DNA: TGCGCCAGCAGCCAAGCGGTGGAGGTTCATGGGGCCAACGTCCTGACTTTC.

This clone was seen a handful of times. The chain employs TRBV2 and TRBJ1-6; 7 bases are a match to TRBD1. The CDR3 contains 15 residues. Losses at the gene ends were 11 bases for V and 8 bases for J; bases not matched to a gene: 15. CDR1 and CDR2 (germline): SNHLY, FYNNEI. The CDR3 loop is CAPPEGQVRDSPLHF. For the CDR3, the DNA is TGTGCCCCCCCCGAAGGACAGGTCAGAGATTCACCCCTCCACTTT.

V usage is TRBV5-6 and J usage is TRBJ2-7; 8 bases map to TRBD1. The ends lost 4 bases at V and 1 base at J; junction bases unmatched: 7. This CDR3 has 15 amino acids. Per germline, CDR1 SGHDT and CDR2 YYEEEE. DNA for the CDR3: TGTGCCAGCAGCCCCCGGGACAGGCGGTCCTACGAGCAGTACTTC. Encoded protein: CASSPRDRRSYEQYF.

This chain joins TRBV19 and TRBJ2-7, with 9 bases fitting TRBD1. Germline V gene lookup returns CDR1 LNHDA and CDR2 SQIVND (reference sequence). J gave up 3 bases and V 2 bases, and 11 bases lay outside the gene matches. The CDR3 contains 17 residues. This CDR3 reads CASSIISGTGPHYEQYF. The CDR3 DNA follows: TGTGCCAGTAGTATAATATCCGGGACAGGGCCCCACTACGAGCAGTACTTC.

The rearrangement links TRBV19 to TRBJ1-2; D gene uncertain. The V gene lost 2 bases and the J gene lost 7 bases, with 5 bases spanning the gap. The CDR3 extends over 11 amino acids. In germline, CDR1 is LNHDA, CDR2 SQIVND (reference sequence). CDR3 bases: TGTGCCAGTAGTATATTCGGTGGCTACACCTTC. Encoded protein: CASSIFGGYTF.

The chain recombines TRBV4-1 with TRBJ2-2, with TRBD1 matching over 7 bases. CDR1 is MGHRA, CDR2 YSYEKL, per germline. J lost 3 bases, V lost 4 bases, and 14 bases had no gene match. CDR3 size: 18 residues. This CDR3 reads CASSRLRLQGRDTGELFF. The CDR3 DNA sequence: TGCGCCAGCAGCCGACTTCGCCTACAGGGGCGGGACACCGGGGAGCTGTTTTTT.